These 3 T cell receptor beta chains were all obtained from the same sample, sequenced in a study of cytomegalovirus exposure and HLA in healthy donors. Amplification used 60 Vbeta primers and 13 Jbeta primers. Method: immunoSEQ multiplex PCR; TCRdb's copy keeps in-frame clones and lacks some. Of 90,000 to 120,000 clones listed, under 85% were seen once; the top ten hold roughly 4.2%. Sequencing was done on a sample of PBMCs. The receptors stem from a male donor in good health and CMV-seronegative.

The rearrangement links TRBV28 to TRBJ1-3, with TRBD1 matching over 9 bases. V shed 1 base and J 1 base; nucleotides not matched to a gene: 8. Germline assignment: CDR1 MDHEN and CDR2 SYDVKM. The CDR3 length is 18 residues. The CDR3 nucleotides read TGTGCCAGCAGTTTATCCGGGACAGGGCGTATATCTGGAAACACCATATATTTT. This gives the protein CASSLSGTGRISGNTIYF.

The chain recombines TRBV25-1 with TRBJ1-2, with D possibly matching TRBD1 (5 bases). The V gene lost 8 bases and the J gene lost 7 bases, with 11 bases spanning the gap. The CDR3 contains 11 residues. Per germline, CDR1 MGHDK and CDR2 SYGVNS. The CDR3 loop is CASSGRGGYTF. CDR3 DNA: TGTGCCAGCTCAGGGAGGGGTGGCTACACCTTC.

J is TRBJ2-1 and V is TRBV28, with D perhaps TRBD1 (5 bases). CDR3 length: 20 amino acids. Trimming took 5 bases from V and 4 from J, leaving 30 bases between them. Germline CDR1 and CDR2: MDHEN and SYDVKM. In DNA, the CDR3 is TGTGCCAGCAGTATCCCCCGACGGACGGACACCCGATCCATTTACAATGAGCAGTTCTTC. Translated: CASSIPRRTDTRSIYNEQFF.